One and the same sample provided the 32 T cell receptor beta chains below, sequenced in a study of blood T cell repertoires in COVID-19. Profiling relied on immunoSEQ multiplex PCR, and the TCRdb table lists in-frame clones only, not all of them. The sample shows about 160,000 clones, around 85% of them seen only once. The sample comprised peripheral blood. The receptors here all came from a human donor with acute or convalescent COVID-19. The donor label of this sample is uncertain.

This rearrangement joins TRBV10-2 to TRBJ1-5, with D unresolved. In germline, CDR1 is WSHSY, CDR2 SAAADI. The CDR3 totals 13 residues. The V end lost 3 bases, the J end lost 4 bases, and 7 bases lay between the germline ends. Here the CDR3 DNA reads TGCGCCAGCAGTGATGGGCGTAATCAGCCCCAGCATTTT. Translating gives CASSDGRNQPQHF.

The chain employs TRBV9 and TRBJ2-5; D may be TRBD2 (5 bases). Trimming pared 4 bases from V and 2 bases from J, leaving 12 bases between. There are 14 residues in the CDR3. Germline V gives CDR1 SGDLS, CDR2 YYNGEE. The CDR3 region is CASSPRTGQETQYF. For the CDR3, the DNA is TGTGCCAGCAGCCCACGGACGGGGCAAGAGACCCAGTACTTC.

This clone was seen just once. The chain combines TRBV10-3 with TRBJ1-2; TRBD1 agrees at 10 bases. The CDR3 is 15 amino acids. The V and J ends lost 0 bases and 4 bases, in that order; junction bases with no gene match: 2. From germline, CDR1 is ENHRY and CDR2 SYGVKD. The CDR3 sequence: CAISESTGGPYGYTF. The CDR3 DNA sequence: TGTGCCATCAGTGAGTCGACAGGGGGCCCCTATGGCTACACCTTC.

This chain connects TRBV9 to TRBJ2-5, with a tentative D call TRBD1 (6 bases). Germline lookup yields CDR1 SGDLS and CDR2 YYNGEE. The length of the CDR3 is 17 residues. Trimming stripped 0 bases from V and 2 bases from J, with 17 bases between. CDR3: CASSVGSRGTIQETQYF. The CDR3 coding sequence is TGTGCCAGCAGCGTAGGTTCCAGGGGAACTATACAAGAGACCCAGTACTTC.

V and J are TRBV11-2 and TRBJ2-3; maybe TRBD2 (5 bases). The germline CDR1 and CDR2 sequences are SGHAT and FQNNGV. With 5 bases removed from V and 2 bases from J, the gap between germline ends came to 11 bases. This CDR3 is 14 amino acids long. CDR3 amino acids: CASSDYITTDTQYF. The CDR3 DNA reads as TGTGCCAGCAGCGACTACATAACCACAGATACGCAGTATTTT.

The J gene is TRBJ1-6, the V gene TRBV19, with 7 bases aligning to TRBD1. The trim removed 3 bases at V and 7 bases at J, leaving 6 bases unmatched. There are 15 residues in the CDR3. Germline CDR1 is LNHDA and CDR2 is SQIVND (reference sequence). The CDR3 nucleotides are TGTGCCAGTAGTATGAGGGACAGTCTCAATTCACCCCTCCACTTT. Protein sequence: CASSMRDSLNSPLHF. Full variable domain (rest looked up from reference TRBV19 and TRBJ1-6): DGGITQSPKYLFRKEGQNVTLSCEQNLNHDAMYWYRQDPGQGLRLIYYSQIVNDFQKGDIAEGYSVSREKKESFPLTVTSAQKNPTAFYLCASSMRDSLNSPLHFGNGTRLTVT.

The chain employs TRBV18 and TRBJ1-1; maybe TRBD1 (5 bases). The germline V gene encodes CDR1 KGHSH and CDR2 LQKENI. This CDR3 is 15 amino acids long. V gave up 4 bases and J gave up 3 bases, with 15 bases separating them. The CDR3 here is CASSRDLGGDTEAFF. As DNA, the CDR3 is TGTGCCAGCTCACGCGACCTGGGGGGAGACACTGAAGCTTTCTTT.

This clone appeared a few times. The chain is built from TRBV6-5 and TRBJ2-7, with D tentatively TRBD1 (5 bases). CDR3 length: 12 residues. Germline V CDR1 and CDR2: MNHEY, SVGAGI. The germline V and J ends were trimmed by 11 bases and 6 bases, with 17 bases remaining between them. The CDR3 DNA sequence: TGTGCCGTACTGTCGACAGCCTTCGAGCAGTACTTC. Amino acids: CAVLSTAFEQYF.

This clone was seen only a few times. The chain uses TRBV15 and TRBJ2-5, with unresolved D. The CDR3 spans 13 residues. The V gene's germline CDR1 is LNHNV and CDR2 YYDKDF (reference sequence). Trimming stripped 1 base from V and 5 bases from J, with 8 bases between. The chain's CDR3 is CATSRVWAETQYF. The CDR3 coding sequence is TGTGCCACCAGCAGAGTCTGGGCGGAGACCCAGTACTTC.

This clone was detected a few times. The chain uses TRBV30 and TRBJ2-1; the D gene is possibly TRBD1 (6 bases). Trimming left V 3 bases short and J 4 bases short, with 13 bases between. The CDR3 has 14 amino acids. Germline V gives CDR1 GTSNPN, CDR2 SVGIG (reference sequence). The CDR3 loop is CAWRRSGAYNEQFF. As DNA, the CDR3 is TGTGCCTGGAGAAGGTCAGGGGCGTACAATGAGCAGTTCTTC. Drawing the rest from reference TRBV30 and TRBJ2-1, the complete variable domain is SQTIHQWPATLVQPVGSPLSLECTVEGTSNPNLYWYRQAAGRGLQLLFYSVGIGQISSEVPQNLSASRPQDRQFILSSKKLLLSDSGFYLCAWRRSGAYNEQFFGPGTRLTVL.

V usage is TRBV29-1 and J usage is TRBJ2-1, with 7 bases matching TRBD1. Germline CDR1 and CDR2: SQVTM and ANQGSEA. CDR3 size: 14 residues. V gave up 7 bases and J gave up 3 bases; unmatched junction bases: 9. The CDR3 sequence is CSARYRGYYNEQFF. CDR3 DNA: TGCAGCGCTAGATACAGGGGTTACTACAATGAGCAGTTCTTC.

The chain links TRBV9 to TRBJ1-2, with a possible D match to TRBD1 (5 bases). The germline V gene has CDR1 SGDLS and CDR2 YYNGEE. Deletions cut 0 bases from V and 3 bases from J, with 12 bases between. There are 15 residues in the CDR3. The CDR3 region has the DNA TGTGCCAGCAGCGTAGGGGTAGGGGCCGACTATGGCTACACCTTC. Protein sequence: CASSVGVGADYGYTF.

The gene calls are TRBV5-1 and TRBJ2-1, with D unclear. The CDR3 has 12 amino acids. CDR1 is SGHRS, CDR2 YFSETQ, per germline. V lost 2 bases to trimming and J lost 8 bases, with 8 bases between them. The CDR3 DNA is TGCGCCAGCAGCTTAACGGAGTATGAGCAGTTCTTC. Protein: CASSLTEYEQFF.

The chain employs TRBV5-4 and TRBJ1-1; weak D call: TRBD1 (6 bases). The V gene's germline CDR1 is SGHNT and CDR2 YYREEE (reference sequence). The CDR3 extends over 15 amino acids. The germline V and J ends were trimmed by 4 bases and 5 bases, with 18 bases remaining between them. CDR3 sequence: CASSGKGQVVTEAFF. The CDR3 DNA is TGTGCCAGCAGCGGCAAGGGACAAGTAGTTACTGAAGCTTTCTTT. Supplemented by reference TRBV5-4 and TRBJ1-1, the full variable domain reads ETGVTQSPTHLIKTRGQQVTLRCSSQSGHNTVSWYQQALGQGPQFIFQYYREEENGRGNFPPRFSGLQFPNYSSELNVNALELDDSALYLCASSGKGQVVTEAFFGQGTRLTVV.

The J gene is TRBJ1-4, the V gene TRBV2; D perhaps matches TRBD1 (5 bases). V was shortened by 4 bases and J by 8 bases, with 17 bases between the two germline ends. Germline V gene sequence: CDR1 SNHLY, CDR2 FYNNEI. The CDR3 has 15 amino acids. The CDR3 DNA is TGTGCCAGCAGTGCGATGGGTCAGGGTGGAGAAAAACTGTTTTTT. Residues: CASSAMGQGGEKLFF.

CDR3 sequence: CASSPRTGVYNSPLHF. The CDR3 DNA reads as TGTGCCAGCAGCCCCCGAACGGGTGTCTATAATTCACCCCTCCACTTT. V is TRBV3-1 (or the pseudogene TRBV3-2) and J is TRBJ1-6; D ambiguous. V was clipped by 4 bases and J by 3 bases, with 13 bases between them. CDR3 size: 16 residues. Germline lookup yields CDR1 LGHDT and CDR2 YNNKEL (reference sequence).

The chain couples TRBV27 to TRBJ1-6; D is possibly TRBD1 (5 bases). The CDR3 spans 18 residues. Between the trimmed V and J ends, which lost 6 bases and 0 bases, there was a span of 18 bases. Germline V lookup: CDR1 MNHEY, CDR2 SMNVEV (reference sequence). CDR3 sequence reads: CASSLMKTESSYNSPLHF. CDR3 coding DNA: TGTGCCAGCAGCCTAATGAAGACAGAGAGCTCCTATAATTCACCCCTCCACTTT.

This clone was counted between two and nine times. The chain carries TRBV30 and TRBJ2-7; 11 bases match TRBD1. With 3 bases clipped from V and 9 bases from J, the junction kept 10 bases outside the gene matches. CDR1 GTSNPN and CDR2 SVGIG come from the germline V gene (reference sequence). CDR3 length equals 14 residues. CDR3 nucleotide sequence: TGTGCCTGGAGGCCCCTGGGGACAGGGGGTTTGCAGTACTTC. Translated: CAWRPLGTGGLQYF.

The chain links TRBV13 to TRBJ1-3, with D uncertain. Germline CDR1 PRHDT, CDR2 FYEKMQ (reference sequence). This CDR3 has 15 residues. Trimming pared 1 base from V and 0 bases from J, leaving 7 bases between. The DNA of the CDR3 is TGTGCCAGCAGCTTAGCCAGGCACTCTGGAAACACCATATATTTT. Protein product: CASSLARHSGNTIYF. The full variable domain, in which reference TRBV13 and TRBJ1-3 provide the parts outside the CDR3, is AAGVIQSPRHLIKEKRETATLKCYPIPRHDTVYWYQQGPGQDPQFLISFYEKMQSDKGSIPDRFSAQQFSDYHSELNMSSLELGDSALYFCASSLARHSGNTIYFGEGSWLTVV.

This clone appeared a single time. This chain uses TRBV3-1 (or the pseudogene TRBV3-2) with TRBJ2-7; D may be TRBD1 (6 bases). The CDR3 has 15 residues. Germline V gene sequence: CDR1 LGHDT, CDR2 YNNKEL (reference sequence). The V end lost 1 base, the J end lost 0 bases, and 10 bases lay between the germline ends. CDR3 DNA: TGTGCCAGCAGCCAAGGATCACAGGGCTCCTACGAGCAGTACTTC. This codes for CASSQGSQGSYEQYF.

Here the CDR3 DNA reads TGTGCCAGCAGCTTGGATATGGCAGGGAATCATTCACCCCTCCACTTT. The encoded protein is CASSLDMAGNHSPLHF. The chain couples TRBV5-4 to TRBJ1-6, with D maybe TRBD1 (5 bases). There are 16 residues in the CDR3. Germline V gene lookup returns CDR1 SGHNT and CDR2 YYREEE (reference sequence). The germline V and J ends were trimmed by 0 bases and 8 bases, with 15 bases remaining between them.

This sequence joins TRBV5-1 and TRBJ2-7; possibly TRBD2 for D (6 bases). Trimming took 0 bases from V and 2 from J, leaving 12 bases between them. The CDR3 totals 15 residues. The germline V gene has CDR1 SGHRS and CDR2 YFSETQ. The CDR3 protein is CASSLVSGRPYEQYF. The CDR3 bases are TGCGCCAGCAGCTTGGTTTCAGGGAGGCCCTACGAGCAGTACTTC.

The chain uses TRBV19 and TRBJ1-4, with a weak D call TRBD1 (5 bases). Between the trimmed V and J ends, which lost 3 bases and 6 bases, there was a span of 8 bases. Germline V gene lookup returns CDR1 LNHDA and CDR2 SQIVND (reference sequence). This CDR3 region has 13 residues. CDR3 nucleotides: TGTGCCAGTAGTATTGGCAGGGATGAAAAACTGTTTTTT. The encoded protein is CASSIGRDEKLFF.

This chain uses TRBV4-2 with TRBJ1-2, with 10 positions matching TRBD1. Per the germline V gene, CDR1 is LGHNA and CDR2 is YNFKEQ. This CDR3 has 15 amino acids. V dropped 6 bases and J dropped 2; count of bases not matched to a gene: 6. This CDR3 is CASRGDRGRNYGYTF. CDR3 nucleotide sequence: TGTGCCAGCAGGGGTGACAGGGGGCGGAACTATGGCTACACCTTC.

This chain links TRBV11-3 with TRBJ1-2; 9 nucleotides agree with TRBD1. The V gene's germline CDR1 is SGHNT and CDR2 YENEEA. J lost 7 bases, V lost 5 bases, and 5 bases had no gene match. The CDR3 is 13 amino acids. CDR3 loop: CASSTTGGLGYTF. The DNA for the CDR3 is TGTGCCAGCAGCACTACAGGGGGCCTTGGCTACACCTTC. Using reference TRBV11-3 and TRBJ1-2 for the parts outside the CDR3, the full variable domain is EAGVVQSPRYKIIEKKQPVAFWCNPISGHNTLYWYLQNLGQGPELLIRYENEEAVDDSQLPKDRFSAERLKGVDSTLKIQPAELGDSAVYLCASSTTGGLGYTFGSGTRLTVV.

This clone appeared a single time. This chain joins TRBV5-8 and TRBJ1-4; D unresolved. The germline V and J ends were trimmed by 4 bases and 8 bases, with 15 bases remaining between them. The CDR3 has 14 residues. In germline, CDR1 is SGHTS, CDR2 YDEGEE. The CDR3 loop reads CASSQHGPFEKLFF. The CDR3 DNA sequence: TGTGCCAGCAGCCAACATGGCCCGTTCGAAAAACTGTTTTTT.

The genes are TRBV9 and TRBJ2-1, with TRBD2 as a possible D gene (7 bases). Deletions cut 1 base from V and 10 bases from J, with 15 bases between. Germline V gene data show CDR1 as SGDLS and CDR2 as YYNGEE. This CDR3 spans 14 amino acids. The CDR3 DNA sequence: TGTGCCAGCAGCGTAAGAGGGGGAGGGTCGGAGCAGTTCTTC. Its protein product is CASSVRGGGSEQFF.

The chain uses TRBV7-6 and TRBJ1-2; 8 nucleotides line up with TRBD1. Per germline, CDR1 SGHVS and CDR2 FNYEAQ. The CDR3 runs 15 residues. The V gene end was trimmed by 3 bases and the J gene end by 1 base; junction bases not matched to a gene: 4. The CDR3 nucleotides are TGTGCCAGCAGCTTCCGACAGGGGATTAACTATGGCTACACCTTC. As protein: CASSFRQGINYGYTF.

The gene calls are TRBV15 and TRBJ1-5, with TRBD1 identical over 7 bases. The CDR3 contains 14 residues. The germline V gene has CDR1 LNHNV and CDR2 YYDKDF (reference sequence). Trimming cost V 3 bases and J 4 bases; bases outside gene matches: 3. The CDR3 DNA is TGTGCCACCAGCAGTAAACAGGGGAATCAGCCCCAGCATTTT. As protein: CATSSKQGNQPQHF.

This chain connects TRBV11-3 to TRBJ1-2; D perhaps matches TRBD1 (6 bases). CDR1 and CDR2 (germline): SGHNT, YENEEA. This CDR3 region has 14 residues. V was shortened by 0 bases and J by 3 bases, with 8 bases between the two germline ends. The CDR3 loop reads CASSLEAGDYGYTF. CDR3 nucleotide sequence: TGTGCCAGCAGCTTAGAGGCAGGGGACTATGGCTACACCTTC.

This clone showed up just a few times. The chain recombines TRBV5-1 with TRBJ1-1; 10 bases map to TRBD1. After removal of 4 bases from V and 3 bases from J, the junction contained 3 bases not matched to a gene. Per the germline V gene, CDR1 is SGHRS and CDR2 is YFSETQ. This CDR3 region has 14 residues. The CDR3 DNA reads as TGCGCCAGCAGCATAGGACAGGGGGACACTGAAGCTTTCTTT. Translated, it gives CASSIGQGDTEAFF.

This clone was counted a single time. This chain joins TRBV6-2 or TRBV6-3 and TRBJ2-5; D remains unclear. Looked up from germline, CDR1 is MNHEY and CDR2 is SVGEGT. This CDR3 has 13 amino acids. V was cut by 1 base and J by 5 bases, with 8 bases left in between. The CDR3 is CASSYLNGETQYF. DNA of the CDR3: TGTGCCAGCAGTTACTTGAACGGGGAGACCCAGTACTTC.